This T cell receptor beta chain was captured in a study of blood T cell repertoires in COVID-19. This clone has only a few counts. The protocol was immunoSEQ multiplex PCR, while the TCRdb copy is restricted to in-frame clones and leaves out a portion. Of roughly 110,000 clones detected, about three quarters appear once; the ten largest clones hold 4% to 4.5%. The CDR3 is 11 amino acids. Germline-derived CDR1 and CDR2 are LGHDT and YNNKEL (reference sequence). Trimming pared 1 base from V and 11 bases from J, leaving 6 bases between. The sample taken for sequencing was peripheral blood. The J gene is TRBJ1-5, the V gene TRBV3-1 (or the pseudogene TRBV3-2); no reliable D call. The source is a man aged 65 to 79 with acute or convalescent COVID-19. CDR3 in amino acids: CASSQGGAQHF. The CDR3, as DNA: TGTGCCAGCAGCCAAGGGGGAGCCCAGCATTTT.